This is a list of T cell receptor beta chains from one sample in a study of blood T cells in healthy people across ages. TCRdb recomputed calls from the 5' RACE reads with MiXCR, one row per CDR3 protein. The data show about 640,000 distinct CDR3 sequences, roughly 50% seen once. The sample was blood. The receptor source for this set is a man in his sixties in good health. CDR3s include the opening cysteine and the closing phenylalanine or tryptophan. A D gene is named only where the DNA matches it firmly. Clone size is given for some rows only: seen once, a few or many times, or a class if the clone is expanded.

CAISDRDRGLFNSPLHF | TGTGCCATCAGTGACCGGGACAGGGGTCTATTCAATTCACCCCTCCACTTT | many | TRBD1 | TRBJ1-6 | TRBV10-3
CASSKGGEETQYF | TGTGCCAGTAGTAAGGGGGGTGAAGAGACCCAGTACTTC | many | NA | TRBJ2-5 | TRBV19
CSVAEYEQYF | TGCAGCGTGGCTGAGTACGAGCAGTACTTC | NA | NA | TRBJ2-7 | TRBV29-1
CASSDGTGAYEQYF | TGCGCCAGCAGCGACGGGACAGGGGCCTACGAGCAGTACTTC | NA | TRBD1 | TRBJ2-7 | TRBV5-1
CASAGGLQTQYF | TGTGCCAGCGCCGGGGGGTTGCAGACCCAGTACTTC | few | TRBD2 | TRBJ2-5 | TRBV12-3/TRBV12-4
CAISETGGDSALHF | TGTGCCATCAGTGAGACCGGGGGGGATTCAGCCCTCCACTTT | NA | NA | TRBJ1-6 | TRBV10-3
CASSRATSGGYSYEQYF | TGTGCCAGCAGCCGGGCGACTAGCGGGGGGTACTCCTACGAGCAGTACTTC | few | TRBD2 | TRBJ2-7 | TRBV3-1
CASSSQQVGGYNEQFF | TGCGCCAGCAGCTCGCAACAGGTCGGGGGGTACAATGAGCAGTTCTTC | NA | TRBD2 | TRBJ2-1 | TRBV5-1
CASSLSLAGQETQYF | TGTGCCAGCAGCCTATCACTAGCGGGGCAAGAGACCCAGTACTTC | NA | TRBD2 | TRBJ2-5 | TRBV7-9
CASSLEATEGTSGGAIRETQYF | TGTGCCAGCAGCTTAGAGGCAACGGAGGGGACTAGCGGGGGAGCCATCCGGGAGACCCAGTACTTC | few | TRBD2 | TRBJ2-5 | TRBV11-2
CASSQERQNTEAFF | TGTGCCAGCAGCCAAGAACGACAGAACACTGAAGCTTTCTTT | NA | NA | TRBJ1-1 | TRBV4-2
CASTQGAGRYEQYF | TGTGCCAGCACCCAGGGGGCAGGGCGTTACGAGCAGTACTTC | NA | TRBD1 | TRBJ2-7 | TRBV6-1
CASRRQGNNEKLFF | TGTGCCAGTAGAAGACAGGGTAATAATGAAAAACTGTTTTTT | NA | TRBD1 | TRBJ1-4 | TRBV19
CATSRASGGNEQFF | TGTGCCACCAGCAGAGCTAGCGGGGGGAATGAGCAGTTCTTC | NA | TRBD2 | TRBJ2-1 | TRBV15
CASSFPWGDEQFF | TGTGCCAGCAGCTTTCCCTGGGGCGATGAGCAGTTCTTC | NA | NA | TRBJ2-1 | TRBV7-2
CSASGVRYNEQYF | TGCAGTGCTAGTGGGGTGCGGTACAATGAGCAGTACTTC | NA | NA | TRBJ2-7 | TRBV20-1
CATSSRTGPNQPQHF | TGTGCCACCAGCAGTCGCACCGGACCCAATCAGCCCCAGCATTTT | NA | NA | TRBJ1-5 | TRBV15
CASSLQGSDQPQHF | TGCGCCAGCAGCTTGCAGGGTTCGGATCAGCCCCAGCATTTT | NA | NA | TRBJ1-5 | TRBV5-1
CSARRGASTDTQYF | TGCAGTGCTCGAAGGGGCGCTAGCACAGATACGCAGTATTTT | few | NA | TRBJ2-3 | TRBV20-1
CSVGASGGQETQYF | TGCAGCGTTGGGGCTAGCGGGGGCCAAGAGACCCAGTACTTC | NA | TRBD2 | TRBJ2-5 | TRBV29-1
CASRRYSDSYEQYF | TGTGCCAGCAGACGCTACAGCGACTCCTACGAGCAGTACTTC | NA | NA | TRBJ2-7 | TRBV12-3/TRBV12-4
CASSYTGLDNEKLFF | TGTGCCAGCAGTTACACGGGCCTAGATAATGAAAAACTGTTTTTT | few | NA | TRBJ1-4 | TRBV6-6
CATDRQGAFGDNYGYTF | TGTGCCACCGACAGACAGGGGGCTTTTGGTGATAACTATGGCTACACCTTC | NA | TRBD1 | TRBJ1-2 | TRBV10-3
CSAPTASGGAGGQFF | TGCAGTGCTCCCACGGCTAGCGGGGGGGCCGGTGGGCAGTTCTTC | NA | TRBD2 | TRBJ2-1 | TRBV20-1
CASSGRGGGPENEQFF | TGCGCCAGCAGCGGCCGAGGGGGAGGGCCTGAGAATGAGCAGTTCTTC | once | NA | TRBJ2-1 | TRBV5-1
CASSTPFSHNEQYF | TGTGCCAGCAGCACCCCATTTAGTCACAATGAGCAGTACTTC | NA | NA | TRBJ2-7 | TRBV7-2
CASSQAGPSGDEQFF | TGCGCCAGCAGCCAAGCGGGACCAAGTGGCGATGAGCAGTTCTTC | few | NA | TRBJ2-1 | TRBV4-1
CASSLSGREADTQYF | TGTGCCAGCAGTTTGTCGGGCAGGGAGGCAGATACGCAGTATTTT | NA | NA | TRBJ2-3 | TRBV9
CSARDNRREQYF | TGCAGTGCTAGAGACAACCGTAGGGAGCAGTACTTC | NA | NA | TRBJ2-7 | TRBV20-1
CSTAGNYNEQFF | TGCAGTACAGCGGGGAACTACAATGAGCAGTTCTTC | NA | TRBD2 | TRBJ2-1 | TRBV20-1
CASSSATGGGNTIYF | TGTGCCAGCAGCTCAGCGACAGGGGGTGGAAACACCATATATTTT | NA | TRBD1 | TRBJ1-3 | TRBV7-9
CAIRPPGGAGTEAFF | TGTGCCATCAGGCCCCCGGGGGGCGCAGGCACTGAAGCTTTCTTT | NA | NA | TRBJ1-1 | TRBV10-3
CASSSSGTGVSPLHF | TGTGCCAGCAGCTCATCCGGGACAGGGGTCTCACCCCTCCACTTT | NA | TRBD1 | TRBJ1-6 | TRBV7-9
CSARDDQREENIQYF | TGCAGTGCTAGAGATGATCAGAGGGAGGAAAACATTCAGTACTTC | many | NA | TRBJ2-4 | TRBV20-1
CASRMSAFEKLFF | TGTGCCAGCAGAATGTCGGCCTTTGAAAAACTGTTTTTT | few | NA | TRBJ1-4 | TRBV2
CSARGTSGAEQYF | TGCAGTGCTAGAGGGACTAGCGGAGCCGAGCAGTACTTC | NA | TRBD2 | TRBJ2-7 | TRBV20-1
CASSLDLGGFSYGYTF | TGTGCCAGCAGCTTAGATTTAGGAGGGTTCTCGTATGGCTACACCTTC | NA | NA | TRBJ1-2 | TRBV11-2
CASSPNPGYGNYGYTF | TGTGCCAGCAGCCCGAATCCAGGGTATGGAAACTATGGCTACACCTTC | NA | NA | TRBJ1-2 | TRBV7-2
CASSSDLAPETQYF | TGTGCCAGCAGCTCAGACTTAGCCCCAGAGACCCAGTACTTC | NA | NA | TRBJ2-5 | TRBV12-3/TRBV12-4
CASSLDRGRYEQYF | TGTGCCAGCAGCTTAGATCGTGGCAGATACGAGCAGTACTTC | few | NA | TRBJ2-7 | TRBV11-2
CASSLVSPAETQYF | TGCGCCAGCAGCTTGGTTTCTCCAGCCGAGACCCAGTACTTC | few | NA | TRBJ2-5 | TRBV5-1
CASSLDLLDNEQFF | TGTGCCAGCAGCTTAGATCTCTTGGACAATGAGCAGTTCTTC | few | NA | TRBJ2-1 | TRBV7-9
CASSLTGQLSGYEQYF | TGCGCCAGCAGCTTGACAGGACAGCTATCGGGCTACGAGCAGTACTTC | once | NA | TRBJ2-7 | TRBV5-1
CSAGTGRGTEAFF | TGCAGCGCTGGGACAGGTCGGGGCACTGAAGCTTTCTTT | NA | TRBD1 | TRBJ1-1 | TRBV20-1
CASSPRTQSYNEQFF | TGTGCCAGCAGCCCCCGGACGCAGTCCTACAATGAGCAGTTCTTC | NA | NA | TRBJ2-1 | TRBV7-2
CASSVAPTSYEQYF | TGTGCCAGCAGCGTAGCCCCGACGAGCTACGAGCAGTACTTC | once | NA | TRBJ2-7 | TRBV9
CASSQEAGPYNEQYF | TGTGCCAGCAGCCAAGAGGCAGGGCCCTACAATGAGCAGTACTTC | NA | NA | TRBJ2-7 | TRBV4-2
CASSQTGRTNEKLFF | TGTGCCAGCAGCCAAACGGGACGGACCAATGAAAAACTGTTTTTT | NA | NA | TRBJ1-4 | TRBV4-2